What follows are 30 T cell receptor beta chains derived from one specimen sequenced in a study of cytomegalovirus exposure and HLA in healthy donors. This PCR relied on a set of 60 Vbeta primers and 13 Jbeta primers. TCRdb's copy holds only in-frame clones and misses some; the assay was immunoSEQ multiplex PCR. The sample holds 190,000 or so clones, about 80% seen once. The specimen was PBMCs. The receptors come from a woman aged 45 to 65 in good health and CMV-seropositive.

The chain recombines TRBV4-2 with TRBJ2-5; TRBD2 might be the D (5 bases). This CDR3 comprises 15 residues. Germline V gives CDR1 LGHNA, CDR2 YNFKEQ. V was shortened by 4 bases and J by 5 bases, with 17 bases between the two germline ends. The chain's CDR3 is CASSPRERRTETQYF. CDR3 bases: TGTGCCAGCAGCCCGAGAGAAAGGAGGACGGAGACCCAGTACTTC.

This sequence joins TRBV30 and TRBJ2-5, with D tentatively TRBD1 (5 bases). CDR1 is GTSNPN, CDR2 SVGIG, per germline (reference sequence). This CDR3 comprises 14 residues. V lost 2 bases, J lost 5 bases, and 15 bases lay in between. CDR3 sequence (DNA): TGTGCCTGGAGTCTAACGGCAGCAGGGGAGACCCAGTACTTC. It translates to CAWSLTAAGETQYF.

The chain links TRBV5-6 to TRBJ2-5; 11 bases are shared with TRBD1. TRBJ2-7 matches the DNA end more closely, so the J call is doubtful. From germline, CDR1 is SGHDT and CDR2 YYEEEE. There are 15 residues in the CDR3. In DNA, the CDR3 is TGTGCCAGCAGACGTTTGGGGACAGGGGGTTACGAGCAGTACTTC. Encoded protein: CASRRLGTGGYEQYF.

The V and J genes are TRBV23-1 and TRBJ1-2; D remains unclear. TRBV23-1 counts as an open reading frame of uncertain function. V lost 3 bases, J lost 7 bases, and 21 bases lay in between. This CDR3 spans 16 amino acids. CDR3 nucleotide sequence: TGCGCCAGCAGTCATAAAAGTCGCGACGACAAAGGTGGCTACACCTTC. Protein sequence: CASSHKSRDDKGGYTF.

This clone showed up just once. V usage is TRBV6-5 and J usage is TRBJ2-2; 9 bases match TRBD1. Germline CDR1 reads MNHEY; CDR2 reads SVGAGI. After removal of 1 base from V and 7 bases from J, the junction contained 4 bases not matched to a gene. The CDR3 contains 15 residues. DNA for the CDR3: TGTGCCAGCAGTTACTACAGGGGGCGGGGCGGGGAGCTGTTTTTT. Translated, it gives CASSYYRGRGGELFF.

V gene TRBV29-1 combines with J gene TRBJ2-7, with 8 bases matching TRBD1. The CDR3 runs 11 residues. With 6 bases clipped from V and 6 bases from J, the junction kept 4 bases outside the gene matches. CDR1 SQVTM and CDR2 ANQGSEA come from the germline V gene. The CDR3 DNA reads as TGCAGCGTATACACAGGGGGCGAGCAGTACTTC. Translation: CSVYTGGEQYF.

The chain carries TRBV2 and TRBJ2-7, with a weak D call TRBD1 (6 bases). The germline V gene has CDR1 SNHLY and CDR2 FYNNEI. The CDR3 is 14 residues long. The V gene lost 7 bases and the J gene lost 5 bases, with 18 bases spanning the gap. The CDR3 loop is CASIPLDSRDEQYF. The CDR3 DNA follows: TGTGCCAGCATTCCCCTGGACAGCAGAGACGAGCAGTACTTC.

The chain joins TRBV9 to TRBJ2-1; TRBD2 matches at 10 bases. The ends lost 2 bases at V and 8 bases at J; junction bases unmatched: 13. Germline assignment: CDR1 SGDLS and CDR2 YYNGEE. This CDR3 has 17 amino acids. DNA of the CDR3: TGTGCCAGCAGCGTTTTCCGAATGAGCGGGGGGGCTGATGAGCAGTTCTTC. Protein sequence: CASSVFRMSGGADEQFF.

The chain uses TRBV6-1 and TRBJ1-2, with a tentative D call TRBD1 (5 bases). The V end was cut by 2 bases, the J end by 4 bases, with 14 bases between. The CDR3 loop spans 15 amino acids. Per germline, CDR1 MNHNS and CDR2 SASEGT. CDR3 in amino acids: CASSESRGIIYGYTF. CDR3 bases: TGTGCCAGCAGTGAAAGTCGGGGGATAATCTATGGCTACACCTTC.

This clone turned up a few times. This rearrangement joins TRBV2 to TRBJ1-1; a possible D gene is TRBD1 (5 bases). This CDR3 has 13 residues. CDR1 is SNHLY and CDR2 is FYNNEI in the germline V gene. V was trimmed by 6 bases and J by 0 bases, leaving 8 bases between them. CDR3 protein: CASSPGVNTEAFF. CDR3 nucleotides: TGTGCCAGCAGCCCGGGGGTGAACACTGAAGCTTTCTTT.

The chain joins TRBV4-3 to TRBJ1-1; D is perhaps TRBD1 (6 bases). The CDR3 totals 19 residues. The germline V and J ends were trimmed by 0 bases and 5 bases, with 25 bases remaining between them. CDR1 LGHNA and CDR2 YSLEER come from the germline V gene. This CDR3 reads CASSQDATPMGGLRTEAFF. Here the CDR3 DNA reads TGCGCCAGCAGCCAAGATGCAACACCGATGGGGGGGCTGCGGACTGAAGCTTTCTTT.

The chain is built from TRBV5-1 and TRBJ1-2; tentative D call: TRBD1 (5 bases). The CDR3 runs to 13 residues. V was trimmed by 0 bases and J by 7 bases, leaving 10 bases between them. CDR1 and CDR2 from the germline V gene are SGHRS and YFSETQ. CDR3 amino acids: CASSLGGTGGYTF. For the CDR3, the DNA is TGCGCCAGCAGCTTGGGGGGGACTGGTGGCTACACCTTC.

The rearrangement uses TRBV18 and TRBJ1-1, with TRBD1 as a possible D gene (6 bases). In germline, CDR1 is KGHSH, CDR2 LQKENI. The CDR3 spans 14 residues. The germline V and J ends were trimmed by 6 bases and 11 bases, with 22 bases remaining between them. The CDR3 spells CASSPDRGAREAFF. The DNA for the CDR3 is TGTGCCAGCTCGCCGGACCGGGGGGCGCGGGAGGCTTTCTTT.

This chain links TRBV29-1 with TRBJ1-2; no firm D call. Germline assignment: CDR1 SQVTM and CDR2 ANQGSEA. Trimming cost V 3 bases and J 4 bases, with 9 bases left between them. The CDR3 contains 12 residues. CDR3 in DNA: TGCAGCGTTGATAGAGGGCCCTATGGCTACACCTTC. It codes for CSVDRGPYGYTF.

The chain uses TRBV30 and TRBJ1-5; D uncertain. With 5 bases removed from V and 0 bases from J, the gap between germline ends came to 8 bases. Germline V gives CDR1 GTSNPN, CDR2 SVGIG (reference sequence). The CDR3 has 13 residues. Here the CDR3 DNA reads TGTGCCTGGGAAGGCGGTAGCAATCAGCCCCAGCATTTT. Protein product: CAWEGGSNQPQHF. Full variable domain (remainder filled in from reference TRBV30 and TRBJ1-5): SQTIHQWPATLVQPVGSPLSLECTVEGTSNPNLYWYRQAAGRGLQLLFYSVGIGQISSEVPQNLSASRPQDRQFILSSKKLLLSDSGFYLCAWEGGSNQPQHFGDGTRLSIL.

This clone was counted ten times or more. V gene TRBV28 combines with J gene TRBJ1-5, with D perhaps matching TRBD1 (5 bases). This CDR3 region has 14 residues. Germline loops: CDR1 MDHEN, CDR2 SYDVKM. V was shortened by 3 bases and J by 4 bases, with 10 bases between the two germline ends. CDR3 sequence: CASSLGRGNQPQHF. The CDR3 region has the DNA TGTGCCAGCAGTTTGGGGCGGGGGAATCAGCCCCAGCATTTT.

This chain uses TRBV7-9 with TRBJ1-1; 7 bases agree with TRBD1. CDR1 SEHNR and CDR2 FQNEAQ come from the germline V gene (reference sequence). The CDR3 runs 17 residues. V was pared by 0 bases and J by 0 bases, with 7 bases of the junction left unmatched. The CDR3 is CASSLAPLGQLNTEAFF. CDR3 coding DNA: TGTGCCAGCAGCTTAGCTCCCTTGGGACAGCTGAACACTGAAGCTTTCTTT.

The V call is TRBV6-1, the J call TRBJ2-3, with D unresolved. CDR1 is MNHNS and CDR2 is SASEGT in the germline V gene. V was pared by 8 bases and J by 1 base, with 10 bases between. The CDR3 is made up of 13 amino acids. The CDR3 region has the DNA TGTGCCAGCGAAAAGCCGGGCACAGATACGCAGTATTTT. Translated: CASEKPGTDTQYF.

This chain uses TRBV6-5 with TRBJ2-5; maybe TRBD2 (6 bases). The CDR3 is 14 residues long. Trimming left V 5 bases short and J 2 bases short, with 12 bases between. Germline-derived CDR1 and CDR2 are MNHEY and SVGAGI. CDR3 sequence reads: CASSNAGRQETQYF. The CDR3 DNA sequence: TGTGCCAGCAGTAACGCGGGGAGGCAAGAGACCCAGTACTTC.

The chain couples TRBV19 to TRBJ1-5; TRBD1 agrees at 10 bases. This CDR3 has 15 amino acids. After removal of 10 bases from V and 7 bases from J, the junction contained 13 bases not matched to a gene. Looked up from germline, CDR1 is LNHDA and CDR2 is SQIVND (reference sequence). CDR3 DNA sequence: TGTGCCACAAATATTCGACAGGGGGCCGGCCAGCCCCAGCATTTT. This encodes CATNIRQGAGQPQHF.

Points on this clone: The sample carries other DNA sequences with the same CDR3. The chain uses TRBV6-5 and TRBJ1-2; D remains ambiguous. V was clipped by 5 bases and J by 0 bases, with 7 bases between them. The CDR3 totals 13 residues. Germline V gives CDR1 MNHEY, CDR2 SVGAGI. DNA for the CDR3: TGTGCCAGCAGTCGGGGAGCTAACTATGGCTACACCTTC. Protein: CASSRGANYGYTF.

The chain employs TRBV27 and TRBJ2-1, with 12 bases that match TRBD2. Germline V CDR1 and CDR2: MNHEY, SMNVEV (reference sequence). The CDR3 is 15 amino acids. V lost 3 bases and J lost 7; bases outside the gene matches: 4. The CDR3: CASSFLAGGHNEQFF. The CDR3 DNA follows: TGTGCCAGCAGTTTTCTAGCGGGGGGGCATAATGAGCAGTTCTTC.

The rearrangement uses TRBV10-2 and TRBJ1-5; D remains ambiguous. The CDR3 loop spans 15 amino acids. Trimming removed 0 bases from V and 0 bases from J, with 6 bases in between. Germline assignment: CDR1 WSHSY and CDR2 SAAADI. CDR3 in amino acids: CASSESGYSNQPQHF. The CDR3 DNA reads TGCGCCAGCAGTGAGTCCGGGTATAGCAATCAGCCCCAGCATTTT.

V usage is TRBV19 and J usage is TRBJ2-1; tentatively, D is TRBD2 (7 bases). The CDR3 is 15 residues long. Per germline, CDR1 LNHDA and CDR2 SQIVND (reference sequence). The V end lost 3 bases, the J end lost 0 bases, and 9 bases lay between the germline ends. The CDR3 region is CASSIRGASYNEQFF. The DNA of the CDR3 is TGTGCCAGTAGTATTCGGGGGGCCTCCTACAATGAGCAGTTCTTC.

The chain combines TRBV19 with TRBJ1-2; 7 bases agree with TRBD1. This CDR3 contains 16 residues. The germline V gene encodes CDR1 LNHDA and CDR2 SQIVND (reference sequence). The V segment lost 6 bases and the J segment 6 bases; nucleotides outside the gene matches: 16. The DNA for the CDR3 is TGTGCCAGTAGGACCCCGGCACAGGGGCGCCGTAATGGCTACACCTTC. Translation: CASRTPAQGRRNGYTF.

The V gene is TRBV19, the J gene TRBJ1-1, with D perhaps TRBD1 (5 bases). Trimming cost V 4 bases and J 0 bases, with 15 bases left between them. Germline V gene data show CDR1 as LNHDA and CDR2 as SQIVND (reference sequence). CDR3 length: 16 residues. CDR3 loop: CASSSGDSLMNTEAFF. The CDR3 nucleotides read TGTGCCAGTAGTAGCGGAGACAGCCTCATGAACACTGAAGCTTTCTTT.

Of note for this clone: Germline and junction disagree at one end, which may indicate a read error. This chain joins TRBV7-9 and TRBJ1-2; D not certain. In germline, CDR1 is SEHNR, CDR2 FQNEAQ (reference sequence). This CDR3 contains 11 residues. The CDR3 protein is CSSGGNYGYTF. The CDR3 nucleotides are TGTTCCAGCGGAGGGAACTATGGCTACACCTTC.

This clone has at least ten counts. The chain employs TRBV18 and TRBJ1-6; the match to TRBD1 covers 7 bases. V dropped 6 bases and J dropped 4; count of bases not matched to a gene: 6. The CDR3 is 15 amino acids. CDR1 KGHSH and CDR2 LQKENI come from the germline V gene. CDR3 DNA: TGTGCCAGCTCGCTCGGGGGACAGTATAATTCACCCCTCCACTTT. Its protein is CASSLGGQYNSPLHF.

The chain combines TRBV7-7 with TRBJ2-5; 9 nucleotides line up with TRBD1. There are 15 residues in the CDR3. J gave up 4 bases and V 1 base, and 4 bases lay outside the gene matches. Germline assignment: CDR1 SSHAT and CDR2 FNYEAQ (reference sequence). Written as DNA, the CDR3 is TGTGCCAGCAGCTTAGGCGGACAGGGGAGAGAGACCCAGTACTTC. Protein product: CASSLGGQGRETQYF. Together with reference TRBV7-7 and TRBJ2-5, the CDR3 gives the full variable domain: GAGVSQSPRYKVTKRGQDVTLRCDPISSHATLYWYQQALGQGPEFLTYFNYEAQPDKSGLPSDRFSAERPEGSISTLTIQRTEQRDSAMYRCASSLGGQGRETQYFGPGTRLLVL.

This sequence joins TRBV19 and TRBJ1-2, with 7 bases matching TRBD1. From germline, CDR1 is LNHDA and CDR2 SQIVND (reference sequence). V lost 6 bases and J lost 8; bases outside the gene matches: 6. The CDR3 covers 12 residues. CDR3: CASRTGRGGYTF. The CDR3 DNA is TGTGCCAGTAGGACAGGGAGAGGCGGCTACACCTTC.